Each of the 9 T cell receptor beta chains below was sequenced from the same sample in a study of OX40 agonist ivuxolimab in advanced cancers. TCRdb's copy holds only in-frame clones and misses some; the assay was immunoSEQ multiplex PCR. There are 39,000 or so clones in the sample; about 86% occur only once, and around 35% lies in the top ten. Sequencing used CD4+ or CD8+ T cells sorted from blood, obtained in a trial of the OX40 agonist ivuxolimab. The origin of the receptors is an adult with an advanced solid tumor such as melanoma, head and neck, liver or kidney cancer.

The chain uses TRBV4-1 and TRBJ1-3, with D possibly TRBD1 on 5 matching bases. V gave up 1 base and J gave up 3 bases, with 22 bases separating them. The CDR3 totals 19 residues. Looked up from germline, CDR1 is MGHRA and CDR2 is YSYEKL. CDR3 bases: TGCGCCAGCAGCCAAGTTGGGGAGGGGACCGGCCAACGTGGAAACACCATATATTTT. It codes for CASSQVGEGTGQRGNTIYF.

The chain is built from TRBV5-5 and TRBJ1-6; 9 nucleotides agree with TRBD1. Germline loops: CDR1 SGHKS, CDR2 YYEKEE (reference sequence). V lost 3 bases to trimming and J lost 3 bases; unmatched junction nucleotides: 7. The CDR3 consists of 17 residues. In DNA, the CDR3 is TGTGCCAGCAGCTACTTTACAGGGGGCCTCTATAATTCACCCCTCCACTTT. Its translation is CASSYFTGGLYNSPLHF.

This chain joins TRBV6-6 and TRBJ1-1; D call uncertain. The CDR3 length is 12 residues. Germline loops: CDR1 MNHNY, CDR2 SVGAGI (reference sequence). Trimming pared 6 bases from V and 9 bases from J, leaving 14 bases between. CDR3 residues: CASSLQDDQAFF. CDR3 bases: TGTGCCAGCAGCTTGCAGGATGATCAAGCTTTCTTT.

This rearrangement joins TRBV25-1 to TRBJ2-1; 8 bases fit TRBD1. Germline V CDR1 and CDR2: MGHDK, SYGVNS. The CDR3 covers 15 residues. V dropped 6 bases and J dropped 6; count of bases not matched to a gene: 10. The CDR3 nucleotides read TGTGCCAGCAGCGGGACAGGCGTTACGTTCAATGAGCAGTTCTTC. Translating it yields CASSGTGVTFNEQFF.

The V and J genes are TRBV10-3 and TRBJ2-2; TRBD1 matches 10 bases. CDR1 ENHRY and CDR2 SYGVKD come from the germline V gene. This CDR3 has 15 amino acids. V shed 7 bases and J 4 bases; nucleotides not matched to a gene: 6. The CDR3 DNA is TGTGCCATCACTGGGACAGGGGTGGGCACCGGGGAGCTGTTTTTT. Protein: CAITGTGVGTGELFF.

For the CDR3, the DNA is TGTGCCAGCAGTAAGACAGGGGGCAAATCCTACGAGCAGTACTTC. It encodes CASSKTGGKSYEQYF. This rearrangement joins TRBV6-5 to TRBJ2-7; 10 nucleotides line up with TRBD1. CDR1 MNHEY and CDR2 SVGAGI come from the germline V gene. There are 15 residues in the CDR3. Losses at the gene ends were 5 bases for V and 1 base for J; bases not matched to a gene: 5.

This chain links TRBV5-1 with TRBJ2-5; D is perhaps TRBD2 (6 bases). The germline V gene has CDR1 SGHRS and CDR2 YFSETQ. With 2 bases removed from V and 3 bases from J, the gap between germline ends came to 11 bases. The CDR3 contains 14 residues. Written as DNA, the CDR3 is TGCGCCAGCAGCTTAACCGGGACTGAAGAGACCCAGTACTTC. Translated, it gives CASSLTGTEETQYF.

The rearrangement uses TRBV6-6 and TRBJ2-7; 9 bases are a match to TRBD1. This CDR3 region has 15 residues. The germline V gene has CDR1 MNHNY and CDR2 SVGAGI (reference sequence). V gave up 5 bases and J gave up 0 bases; unmatched junction bases: 5. The CDR3 here is CASSNGQGISYEQYF. CDR3 coding DNA: TGTGCCAGCAGTAATGGACAGGGGATCTCCTACGAGCAGTACTTC.

The CDR3, as DNA: TGTGCCAGCAGCGGTCTCCCGGGACTTAACTATGGCTACACCTTC. Amino acids: CASSGLPGLNYGYTF. The genes are TRBV21-1 and TRBJ1-2. TRBV21-1 is classified as a pseudogene. The CDR3 consists of 15 residues.